These 26 T cell receptor beta chains were all obtained from the same sample, sequenced in a study of T cell repertoires in aging, cancer and after chemotherapy. Peripheral blood genomic DNA, not sorted cells or RNA, was the template. A mixed TRB-A/B primer pool amplified rearranged TRB by multiplex touch-down PCR. TCRdb re-called the multiplex PCR reads through MiXCR, storing one row per CDR3 protein. The sample includes 9,000 or so distinct CDR3 sequences, about 30% of them seen just once. Sequenced sample: blood. The receptors were gathered from a human donor in good health.

The J gene is TRBJ1-3, the V gene TRBV12-3 or TRBV12-4; 7 nucleotides align to TRBD1. The CDR3 runs to 17 residues. After removal of 5 bases from V and 2 bases from J, the junction contained 12 bases not matched to a gene. CDR3 sequence reads: CASSLRQGTKPGNTIYF. CDR3 in DNA: TGTGCCAGCAGTCTAAGACAGGGAACGAAACCTGGAAACACCATATATTTT.

The chain carries TRBV19 and TRBJ1-5; D possibly corresponds to TRBD1 (5 bases). The CDR3 has 13 residues. Germline values: CDR1 LNHDA, CDR2 SQIVND (reference sequence). Trimming cost V 8 bases and J 6 bases, with 14 bases left between them. This chain's CDR3 is CASRGTFLQPQHF. The CDR3 DNA follows: TGTGCCAGTCGAGGGACGTTTCTTCAGCCCCAGCATTTT.

In this sample, this clonotype turned up once. The chain has TRBV5-6 and TRBJ2-3; D is unclear. The CDR3 spans 15 residues. Trimming removed 0 bases from V and 2 bases from J, with 10 bases in between. Germline loops: CDR1 SGHDT, CDR2 YYEEEE. CDR3 region: CASSLAGRLTDTQYF. CDR3 in DNA: TGTGCCAGCAGCTTGGCAGGCAGACTCACAGATACGCAGTATTTT.

Regarding this clonotype: At one end the junction does not follow the germline gene, possibly because of a read error. This chain joins TRBV20-1 and TRBJ2-3, with 14 bases lining up with TRBD2. The CDR3 is 15 amino acids. CDR1 DFQATT and CDR2 SNEGSKA come from the germline V gene (reference sequence). DNA for the CDR3: TGCACTGCTAGAGAGGGGGGACTAGCGGGAGACGCGCAGTATTTT. Protein: CTAREGGLAGDAQYF.

The chain links TRBV5-6 to TRBJ2-3; 8 positions match TRBD2. The CDR3 consists of 14 residues. Germline CDR1 and CDR2: SGHDT and YYEEEE. J was trimmed by 3 bases and V by 0 bases; bases with no gene match: 0. Here the CDR3 DNA reads TGTGCCAGCAGCTTGGGCGGGGGGACAGATACGCAGTATTTT. Protein sequence: CASSLGGGTDTQYF.

The chain carries TRBV27 and TRBJ2-3, with TRBD1 matching 9 bases. The CDR3 loop spans 16 amino acids. The germline V gene has CDR1 MNHEY and CDR2 SMNVEV (reference sequence). J lost 3 bases, V lost 2 bases, and 6 bases had no gene match. CDR3 nucleotides: TGTGCCAGCAGTTTAGGTAGGGACAGGGCAACAGATACGCAGTATTTT. Translation: CASSLGRDRATDTQYF.

This clonotype was observed a handful of times. V and J are TRBV18 and TRBJ1-1, with 11 bases matching TRBD1. Germline V gene sequence: CDR1 KGHSH, CDR2 LQKENI. The V segment lost 5 bases and the J segment 5 bases; nucleotides outside the gene matches: 13. The CDR3 loop spans 17 amino acids. CDR3 nucleotides: TGTGCCAGCTCATCACGGACAGGGGGCCTAGTGGATACTGAAGCTTTCTTT. Its protein is CASSSRTGGLVDTEAFF.

In its sample, this clonotype is medium-sized. The chain links TRBV29-1 to TRBJ1-2, with a possible D match to TRBD1 (6 bases). With 4 bases removed from V and 7 bases from J, the gap between germline ends came to 22 bases. This CDR3 region has 15 residues. The germline V gene encodes CDR1 SQVTM and CDR2 ANQGSEA. The CDR3 bases are TGCAGCGTTGTCGTACAGGGAAGGTTCCTCCGTGGCTACACCTTC. Translating gives CSVVVQGRFLRGYTF.

The rearrangement links TRBV19 to TRBJ1-5, with 10 positions matching TRBD1. This CDR3 is built from 16 residues. Germline lookup yields CDR1 LNHDA and CDR2 SQIVND (reference sequence). V gave up 6 bases and J gave up 1 base; unmatched junction bases: 6. CDR3 nucleotides: TGTGCCAGTAGAATCCGGACAGGGGGGAGCAATCAGCCCCAGCATTTT. It translates to CASRIRTGGSNQPQHF.

This clonotype was recorded a few times. This chain uses TRBV28 with TRBJ2-7, with D hard to call. V was shortened by 5 bases and J by 5 bases, with 7 bases between the two germline ends. Germline-derived CDR1 and CDR2 are MDHEN and SYDVKM. This CDR3 is built from 11 residues. The CDR3 DNA follows: TGTGCCAGCAGTCCTCAGAACGAGCAGTACTTC. Translated, it gives CASSPQNEQYF.

This clonotype was seen a few times. The rearrangement links TRBV7-2 to TRBJ2-5, with no clear D. Trimming removed 4 bases at V and 5 bases at J, with 8 bases between. The CDR3 covers 12 residues. CDR1 and CDR2 from the germline V gene are SGHTA and FQGNSA. Here the CDR3 reads CASSWTGETQYF. The CDR3 bases are TGTGCCAGCAGCTGGACCGGGGAGACCCAGTACTTC.

The J gene is TRBJ2-5, the V gene TRBV12-3 or TRBV12-4, with 9 bases matching TRBD2. The CDR3 has 16 residues. Unmatched junction bases numbered 7, after V lost 5 bases and J lost 0 bases. CDR3 sequence (DNA): TGTGCCAGCAGTGTAGGGGCGGGAGGGCACCAAGAGACCCAGTACTTC. It is translated as CASSVGAGGHQETQYF.

This rearrangement joins TRBV12-3 or TRBV12-4 to TRBJ2-3; 10 nucleotides match TRBD2. This CDR3 is 13 amino acids long. With V trimmed by 7 bases and J by 5 bases, 3 bases remained unmatched. CDR3 bases: TGTGCCAGCACTAGCGGGAGTAGAGATACGCAGTATTTT. Residues: CASTSGSRDTQYF.

The chain uses TRBV20-1 and TRBJ2-3, with 12 bases that match TRBD1. CDR3 length equals 14 residues. With 6 bases clipped from V and 4 bases from J, the junction kept 5 bases outside the gene matches. Germline lookup yields CDR1 DFQATT and CDR2 SNEGSKA (reference sequence). CDR3 nucleotide sequence: TGCAGTGCAACCGGGACAGGGGGCGCAGATACGCAGTATTTT. Its protein is CSATGTGGADTQYF.

This clonotype ranks as medium-sized (0.01 to 0.1%). V and J are TRBV7-6 and TRBJ2-1; D unclear. The V gene's germline CDR1 is SGHVS and CDR2 FNYEAQ. The CDR3 runs 16 residues. V lost 1 base to trimming and J lost 3 bases, with 13 bases between them. The CDR3 region is CASSLDPGPRYNEQFF. The CDR3 DNA sequence: TGTGCCAGCAGCTTAGACCCCGGCCCCCGCTACAATGAGCAGTTCTTC.

Only a few counts were recorded for this clonotype. This chain uses TRBV30 with TRBJ2-7, with 7 bases identical to TRBD1. Germline V gene data show CDR1 as GTSNPN and CDR2 as SVGIG (reference sequence). This CDR3 contains 13 residues. V lost 5 bases and J lost 3; bases outside the gene matches: 7. The CDR3 here is CAWSTGTDYEQYF. In nucleotides, the CDR3 is TGTGCCTGGTCGACAGGGACCGACTACGAGCAGTACTTC.

CDR3 DNA: TGTGCCAGCACCAGGGGAGGAAGCACAGATACGCAGTATTTT. Translating it yields CASTRGGSTDTQYF. This chain joins TRBV7-9 and TRBJ2-3; possibly TRBD1 or TRBD2 for D (6 bases each). Trimming left V 7 bases short and J 0 bases short, with 11 bases between. The CDR3 runs 14 residues. Germline V gene data show CDR1 as SEHNR and CDR2 as FQNEAQ (reference sequence).

V is TRBV27 and J is TRBJ1-6; D is perhaps TRBD1 (5 bases). Trimming cost V 7 bases and J 5 bases, with 12 bases left between them. The CDR3 loop spans 14 amino acids. The germline CDR1 and CDR2 sequences are MNHEY and SMNVEV (reference sequence). The CDR3 DNA sequence: TGTGCCAGCAAGGGGACCCGCCATAATTCACCCCTCCACTTT. Amino acids: CASKGTRHNSPLHF.

There are a few counts of this clonotype. The chain's CDR3 is CASSLSRPPDRETQYF. The CDR3 DNA reads as TGTGCCAGCAGTTTATCGAGGCCGCCGGATCGAGAGACCCAGTACTTC. The genes are TRBV27 and TRBJ2-5; D not resolved. Germline V gene data show CDR1 as MNHEY and CDR2 as SMNVEV (reference sequence). The V end lost 0 bases, the J end lost 4 bases, and 15 bases lay between the germline ends. This CDR3 is built from 16 residues.

The chain combines TRBV6-1 with TRBJ1-1; D not certain. CDR3 size: 13 residues. Trimming took off 10 bases at V and 2 bases at J, with 14 bases between the two ends. Germline V gene data show CDR1 as MNHNS and CDR2 as SASEGT. DNA for the CDR3: TGTGCCACCAACCTTTATGGAAACACTGAAGCTTTCTTT. It specifies CATNLYGNTEAFF.

The chain uses TRBV12-3 or TRBV12-4 and TRBJ2-1, with 7 nucleotides matching TRBD2. The CDR3 covers 15 residues. Trimming took 1 base from V and 8 from J; bases not matched to a gene: 8. The CDR3 loop reads CASSLGRTRGDEQFF. Written as DNA, the CDR3 is TGTGCCAGCAGTTTAGGCCGGACTAGAGGCGATGAGCAGTTCTTC.

This sequence joins TRBV15 and TRBJ2-1; no firm D call. CDR3 length equals 15 residues. Germline-derived CDR1 and CDR2 are LNHNV and YYDKDF (reference sequence). V lost 6 bases and J 7 bases, leaving 19 bases between the germline ends. As DNA, the CDR3 is TGTGCCACCAGTTCACCGAACGGAGCTGGAAATGAGCAGTTCTTC. Protein: CATSSPNGAGNEQFF.

The gene calls are TRBV6-5 and TRBJ1-2; 10 nucleotides agree with TRBD1. With V trimmed by 6 bases and J by 8 bases, 18 bases remained unmatched. Germline lookup yields CDR1 MNHEY and CDR2 SVGAGI. The CDR3 consists of 17 residues. Written as DNA, the CDR3 is TGTGCCAGCAGCTCCCCCAGTGAGGGACAGGGGAACAAAGGCTACACCTTC. Its translation: CASSSPSEGQGNKGYTF.

This clonotype was seen a handful of times. This chain connects TRBV18 to TRBJ1-2; perhaps TRBD1 as D (5 bases). Germline CDR1 KGHSH, CDR2 LQKENI. Trimming cost V 2 bases and J 0 bases, with 13 bases left between them. The CDR3 contains 16 residues. CDR3 region: CASSPVGGVANYGYTF. CDR3 DNA sequence: TGTGCCAGCTCACCAGTGGGAGGGGTAGCTAACTATGGCTACACCTTC.

V is TRBV6-6 and J is TRBJ2-7; 7 bases are a match to TRBD2. Germline V lookup: CDR1 MNHNY, CDR2 SVGAGI (reference sequence). J gave up 4 bases and V 6 bases, and 3 bases lay outside the gene matches. The CDR3 has 12 amino acids. Written as DNA, the CDR3 is TGTGCCAGCAGCCCACTAGCGTACGAGCAGTACTTC. Its protein product is CASSPLAYEQYF.

This clonotype was picked up a small number of times. The CDR3 protein is CSARGGTGLSPLHF. In nucleotides, the CDR3 is TGCAGTGCTAGAGGGGGGACAGGGCTTTCACCCCTCCACTTT. This chain links TRBV20-1 with TRBJ1-6, with 9 nucleotides matching TRBD1. The CDR3 totals 14 residues. Germline-derived CDR1 and CDR2 are DFQATT and SNEGSKA (reference sequence). V shed 1 base, J shed 9 bases, and the junction held 4 bases outside the gene matches.